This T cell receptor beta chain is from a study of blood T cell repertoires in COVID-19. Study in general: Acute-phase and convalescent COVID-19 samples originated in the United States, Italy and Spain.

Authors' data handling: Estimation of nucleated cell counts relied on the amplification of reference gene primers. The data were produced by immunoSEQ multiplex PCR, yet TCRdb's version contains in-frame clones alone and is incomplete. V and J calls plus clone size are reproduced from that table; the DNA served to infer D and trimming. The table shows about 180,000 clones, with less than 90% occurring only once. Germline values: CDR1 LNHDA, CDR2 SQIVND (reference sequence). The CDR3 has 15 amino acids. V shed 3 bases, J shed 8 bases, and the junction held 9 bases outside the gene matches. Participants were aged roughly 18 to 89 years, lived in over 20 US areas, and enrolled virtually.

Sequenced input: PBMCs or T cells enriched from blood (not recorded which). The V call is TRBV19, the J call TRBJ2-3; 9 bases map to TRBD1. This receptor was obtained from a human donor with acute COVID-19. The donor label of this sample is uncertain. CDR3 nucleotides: TGTGCCAGTAGTATGCCGGGACAGGGAGGAGCTACGCAGTATTTT. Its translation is CASSMPGQGGATQYF.